The 8 T cell receptor beta chains given below trace back to one sample, sequenced in a study of shared clonotypes between healthy human individuals. The table came from immunoSEQ multiplex PCR; TCRdb's copy has only in-frame clones and leaves some out. The sample consists of around 1 million clones, 76% of them appearing once. The sequenced sample was memory CD4+ T cells sorted from blood. Regarding subset: CD45RA-negative fraction. Receptor source: a man aged 18 to 30 in good health.

This chain links TRBV18 with TRBJ1-1; D is unclear. The V end was cut by 2 bases, the J end by 1 base, with 8 bases between. This CDR3 comprises 14 residues. CDR1 KGHSH and CDR2 LQKENI come from the germline V gene. CDR3: CASSPIQPNTEAFF. For the CDR3, the DNA is TGTGCCAGCTCACCAATACAACCGAACACTGAAGCTTTCTTT.

This clone was picked up one time. The rearrangement uses TRBV27 and TRBJ1-5; D gene unclear. Trimming took off 4 bases at V and 0 bases at J, with 13 bases between the two ends. The CDR3 contains 16 residues. Germline CDR1 is MNHEY and CDR2 is SMNVEV (reference sequence). The CDR3 DNA reads TGTGCCAGCAGTTCTTTGCGCGGGAGTAGCAATCAGCCCCAGCATTTT. Its translation: CASSSLRGSSNQPQHF.

The chain couples TRBV7-9 to TRBJ2-4; a weak D match, TRBD1 (6 bases). V dropped 1 base and J dropped 0 bases, with 10 bases sitting between them. CDR3 length: 16 amino acids. CDR1 is SEHNR, CDR2 FQNEAQ, per germline (reference sequence). CDR3 nucleotides: TGTGCCAGCAGCTTAGACACAGGGATAGCCAAAAACATTCAGTACTTC. Translation gives CASSLDTGIAKNIQYF.

This sequence joins TRBV2 and TRBJ2-7; 8 bases line up with TRBD1. CDR1 SNHLY and CDR2 FYNNEI come from the germline V gene. Trimming at V came to 7 bases and at J to 4 bases, leaving 9 bases not matched to a gene. The CDR3 covers 14 residues. The CDR3 DNA reads as TGTGCCAGCACGTCCGGGACAGGCAAATACGAGCAGTACTTC. Translation: CASTSGTGKYEQYF.

DNA for the CDR3: TGTGCCAGCAGCGGGGGACTAGCGAGCACAGATACGCAGTATTTT. It is translated as CASSGGLASTDTQYF. The V and J genes are TRBV6-1 and TRBJ2-3; the match to TRBD2 covers 10 bases. From germline, CDR1 is MNHNS and CDR2 SASEGT. The CDR3 is made up of 15 amino acids. V lost 6 bases, J lost 0 bases, and 3 bases stayed unmatched.

About this clone itself: Other nucleotide sequences from this sample produce the same CDR3. The rearrangement links TRBV12-5 to TRBJ2-3, with D perhaps matching TRBD1 (6 bases). The CDR3 extends over 13 amino acids. The germline V gene encodes CDR1 LGHNT and CDR2 FRNRAP. The germline V and J ends were trimmed by 2 bases and 4 bases, with 7 bases remaining between them. The CDR3: CASGLSGADTQYF. The CDR3 DNA follows: TGTGCTAGTGGTTTGTCAGGGGCAGATACGCAGTATTTT. The full variable domain, with the rest looked up from reference TRBV12-5 and TRBJ2-3, is DARVTQTPRHKVTEMGQEVTMRCQPILGHNTVFWYRQTMMQGLELLAYFRNRAPLDDSGMPKDRFSAEMPDATLATLKIQPSEPRDSAVYFCASGLSGADTQYFGPGTRLTVL.

The V and J genes are TRBV4-1 and TRBJ1-2; 9 bases line up with TRBD1. CDR3 length: 13 amino acids. Germline CDR1 is MGHRA and CDR2 is YSYEKL. The junction had 7 bases not matched to a gene; V was cut back by 6 bases and J by 8 bases. CDR3 protein: CASRQTGGRGYTF. CDR3 DNA sequence: TGCGCCAGCAGGCAGACAGGGGGTCGGGGCTACACCTTC.

This clone was seen once. The rearrangement uses TRBV2 and TRBJ2-2; D ambiguous. Trimming took off 8 bases at V and 0 bases at J, with 13 bases between the two ends. Germline assignment: CDR1 SNHLY and CDR2 FYNNEI. This CDR3 contains 15 residues. The CDR3 nucleotides are TGTGCCAGCCAGTTAGCCGCTTCGAACACCGGGGAGCTGTTTTTT. It is translated as CASQLAASNTGELFF. The full variable domain, in which reference TRBV2 and TRBJ2-2 provide the parts outside the CDR3, is EPEVTQTPSHQVTQMGQEVILRCVPISNHLYFYWYRQILGQKVEFLVSFYNNEISEKSEIFDDQFSVERPDGSNFTLKIRSTKLEDSAMYFCASQLAASNTGELFFGEGSRLTVL.